The entry below describes one TCR beta chain. The antigen is not known. V was trimmed by 0 bases and J by 7 bases, leaving 11 bases between them. CDR3 length: 14 residues. Germline CDR1 LNHNV, CDR2 YYDKDF (reference sequence). Sequencing used immunoSEQ multiplex PCR; TCRdb keeps in-frame clones, though not all of them. Found here are 150,000 or so clones, around 92% of them singletons; the top ten hold 3% to 4%. This record comes from a study of T cell responses to AZD1222 COVID-19 vaccine. The study's findings and limits: A rise in Spike-specific TCR breadth and depth followed two AZD1222 doses.

The chain links TRBV15 to TRBJ2-3; D not certain. The sample in question was peripheral blood, obtained 28 days after the second AZD1222 dose. The origin of this receptor is an adult who received the AZD1222 COVID-19 vaccine. Here the CDR3 DNA reads TGTGCCACCAGCAGAGATTCATCGGCCCATACGCAGTATTTT. Amino acids: CATSRDSSAHTQYF.